These T cell receptor beta chains were read from a single sample in a study of spatial heterogeneity in lung cancer. TCRdb fed the 5' RACE reads into MiXCR, producing one record per CDR3 protein. The table has fewer than 4,500 distinct CDR3 sequences, roughly 10% seen once; the top ten hold 6.5% to 7.5%. Material: normal lung tissue next to the tumor, obtained at surgery. The receptors come from a female donor with early-stage non-small cell lung cancer. The CDR3 runs from the conserved cysteine through the conserved F or W. The D gene is left open where the match is weak. Expanded clones get a size class; other rows say once, few or many, or leave the size out.

D | J | V | size | DNA | CDR3
TRBD2 | TRBJ2-7 | TRBV7-9 | medium-sized | TGTGCCAGCAGCTTCCGGACTAGCGGGAGGGACGAGCAGTACTTC | CASSFRTSGRDEQYF
. | TRBJ2-1 | TRBV7-9 | medium-sized | TGTGCCAGCAGCTTAGCGCAGGCCAGAAATGAGCAGTTCTTC | CASSLAQARNEQFF
. | TRBJ2-7 | TRBV6-2/TRBV6-3 | medium-sized | TGTGCCAGCAGTGATACAATGGGTTACGAGCAGTACTTC | CASSDTMGYEQYF
. | TRBJ2-3 | TRBV6-5 | medium-sized | TGTGCCAGCAGTTACTCGACGGTGGAGGTTCTAGATACGCAGTATTTT | CASSYSTVEVLDTQYF
TRBD2 | TRBJ2-7 | TRBV9 | medium-sized | TGTGCCAGCAGCGTAGGGGAGGGAGCGGGGGACGAGCAGTACTTC | CASSVGEGAGDEQYF
. | TRBJ2-7 | TRBV6-2/TRBV6-3 | medium-sized | TGTGCCACCGAGGGCCCCCCCGATGACGAGCAGTACTTC | CATEGPPDDEQYF
. | TRBJ1-3 | TRBV4-3 | medium-sized | TGCGCCAGCAGCCAAGTCCTAGGAGAGGGAACAAACACCATATATTTT | CASSQVLGEGTNTIYF
. | TRBJ2-7 | TRBV2 | . | TGTACCAGAAGGGCCTCCCTTTGGGACGAGCAGTACTTC | CTRRASLWDEQYF
. | TRBJ1-1 | TRBV12-3/TRBV12-4 | medium-sized | TGTGCCAGCAGACCTAGGACAGCAAATGAAGCTTTCTTT | CASRPRTANEAFF
TRBD2 | TRBJ2-5 | TRBV6-2/TRBV6-3 | . | TGTGCCAGCAGTTACTCGTCTAGCGGGAGTGAGACCCAGTACTTC | CASSYSSSGSETQYF
. | TRBJ2-7 | TRBV6-5 | medium-sized | TGTGCCAGCAGTTGGCAAGGAAACGAGCAGTACTTC | CASSWQGNEQYF
. | TRBJ1-1 | TRBV6-6 | many | TGTGCCAGCAGTTACTCGTCCAGGGTATACACTGAAGCTTTCTTT | CASSYSSRVYTEAFF
. | TRBJ2-1 | TRBV7-2 | . | TGTGCCAGCAGCTCAAGACTAGGTTCCAATGAGCAGTTCTTC | CASSSRLGSNEQFF
. | TRBJ2-1 | TRBV28 | many | TGTGCCAGCCCTTTACATCTTGAGCAGTTCTTC | CASPLHLEQFF
TRBD2 | TRBJ2-3 | TRBV4-2 | . | TGTGCCAGCAGCCAAGATAGGACTAGCGGGGGGATCTACAGCACAGATACGCAGTATTTT | CASSQDRTSGGIYSTDTQYF